The 5 T cell receptor beta chains below all came from one sample that was sequenced in a study of cytomegalovirus exposure and HLA in healthy donors. Primers for the PCR totalled 60 Vbeta and 13 Jbeta. This table comes from immunoSEQ multiplex PCR, and its TCRdb copy is limited to in-frame clones, with some not included. The sample gives approximately 140,000 clones, approximately 80% of which show up once; 4.9% is in the top ten. Sequencing was performed on PBMCs. These receptors came from a woman aged 50 to 60 in good health and CMV-seronegative.

This clone was counted once. DNA for the CDR3: TGCGCCAGCAGCCAACAGACTAGCGGACTTAGCACAGATACGCAGTATTTT. It yields the protein CASSQQTSGLSTDTQYF. The chain recombines TRBV4-1 with TRBJ2-3; 9 nucleotides line up with TRBD2. V trimming: 2 bases; J trimming: 0 bases; junction bases outside the gene matches: 6. The germline gives CDR1 MGHRA, CDR2 YSYEKL. This CDR3 is 17 amino acids long.

This chain joins TRBV18 and TRBJ1-3; 8 nucleotides agree with TRBD1. V shed 5 bases and J 3 bases; nucleotides not matched to a gene: 3. Per germline, CDR1 KGHSH and CDR2 LQKENI. The CDR3 has 14 residues. The CDR3, as DNA: TGTGCCAGCTCAACGACAGGGGATGGAAACACCATATATTTT. It translates to CASSTTGDGNTIYF.

The V call is TRBV9, the J call TRBJ2-7, with D tentatively TRBD1 (7 bases). Germline V gene lookup returns CDR1 SGDLS and CDR2 YYNGEE. CDR3 length: 14 amino acids. The V end was cut by 3 bases, the J end by 5 bases, with 15 bases between. CDR3 residues: CASSADREVNEQYF. Written as DNA, the CDR3 is TGTGCCAGCAGCGCAGACAGGGAGGTAAACGAGCAGTACTTC.

The rearrangement uses TRBV27 and TRBJ2-7; D unresolved. V was shortened by 2 bases and J by 6 bases, with 14 bases between the two germline ends. This CDR3 comprises 14 residues. CDR1 is MNHEY and CDR2 is SMNVEV in the germline V gene (reference sequence). DNA for the CDR3: TGTGCCAGCAGTTTAGTCGACAACCGCAGCGAGCAGTACTTC. It translates to CASSLVDNRSEQYF.

The chain has TRBV19 and TRBJ2-2; a weak D match, TRBD1 (6 bases). The V end was cut by 4 bases, the J end by 4 bases, with 10 bases between. Germline CDR1 is LNHDA and CDR2 is SQIVND (reference sequence). CDR3 length: 14 residues. As DNA, the CDR3 is TGTGCCAGTAGTACCCAGGGGCCCACCGGGGAGCTGTTTTTT. It translates to CASSTQGPTGELFF.